This T cell receptor (beta chain) was identified in a study of shared clonotypes between healthy human individuals. On this clone: What it recognizes is unknown.

The germline CDR1 and CDR2 sequences are SQVTM and ANQGSEA. The CDR3 has 16 amino acids. Trimming cost V 3 bases and J 4 bases; bases outside gene matches: 9. Measured with immunoSEQ multiplex PCR; TCRdb has only the in-frame clones, and not every one. The sample lists about 2.1 million clones; roughly 91% were seen once. In the naive CD8 group, cells lacked CD45RO and were positively selected for CCR7, so terminally differentiated effector memory CD45RA+ cells were left out. Points from the study as a whole: The study found approximately 5% of naive CD4 clonotypes shared across a handful of donors. At large depth, rarefaction still showed sorted-subset sequencing to be incomplete. In general, naive subsets displayed greater estimated richness than memory subsets did.

What was sequenced was naive CD8+ T cells from PBMCs. The receptor was isolated from a man aged 18 to 35 in good health. Some clones in this sample may be carry-over from other donors' samples. The chain carries TRBV29-1 and TRBJ2-3, with 11 bases fitting TRBD2. CDR3 in amino acids: CSVEIVTSGSADTQYF. The CDR3 DNA reads as TGCAGCGTTGAGATTGTAACTAGCGGGAGCGCAGATACGCAGTATTTT.